One sample yielded the 23 T cell receptor beta chains listed below, sequenced in a study of CDR3 diversity in severe acne (dated by TCRdb to about 2019). Library creation used PCR. Sequenced on an Illumina HiSeq 2000. The raw public reads went through TCRdb reprocessing: fastp at Q25, MiXCR clone calling, in-frame beta chains kept. Rows are combined by CDR3 protein, so each entry shows the most common genes and DNA. The sample table lists roughly 79,000 distinct CDR3 sequences, less than 65% of them with a count of one. Clones ranked in the top ten supply under 14% of the sample. Sample: blood. All receptors come from a male donor with severe acne vulgaris.

This clonotype was detected ten times or more. The CDR3 region is CSATPRQGVDQPQHF. The CDR3, as DNA: TGCAGTGCTACCCCGCGACAGGGCGTCGATCAGCCCCAGCATTTT. This chain uses TRBV20-1 with TRBJ1-5, with 7 bases that match TRBD1. The germline V gene has CDR1 DFQATT and CDR2 SNEGSKA (reference sequence). J gave up 5 bases and V 4 bases, and 11 bases lay outside the gene matches. There are 15 residues in the CDR3.

Regarding this clonotype: At one end the junction does not follow the germline gene, possibly because of a read error. V and J are TRBV7-9 and TRBJ1-6; D not resolved. The V gene's germline CDR1 is SEHNR and CDR2 FQNEAQ (reference sequence). CDR3 length: 13 amino acids. CDR3 in DNA: TGTGCCAGCAACTTACCAGGAAATTCACCCCTCCACTTT. Its protein is CASNLPGNSPLHF.

The table lists this clonotype with many counts. The rearrangement joins TRBV7-9 to TRBJ1-3; D ambiguous. With 1 base removed from V and 2 bases from J, the gap between germline ends came to 6 bases. The CDR3 consists of 14 residues. Germline values: CDR1 SEHNR, CDR2 FQNEAQ (reference sequence). The DNA of the CDR3 is TGTGCCAGCAGCTTAGGGACGACTGGAAACACCATATATTTT. It translates to CASSLGTTGNTIYF.

This clonotype occurred many times. Here the CDR3 DNA reads TGTGCCAGCAGCTTACCCGAGGCAGGGCAAGAGACCCAGTACTTC. It is translated as CASSLPEAGQETQYF. The chain has TRBV7-8 and TRBJ2-5; weak D call: TRBD1 (5 bases). The CDR3 extends over 15 amino acids. V was trimmed by 2 bases and J by 2 bases, leaving 12 bases between them. Looked up from germline, CDR1 is SGHVS and CDR2 is FQNEAQ.

This clonotype was seen many times. The chain recombines TRBV20-1 with TRBJ2-1; 10 bases agree with TRBD2. The CDR3 spans 16 residues. V shed 2 bases, J shed 0 bases, and the junction held 4 bases outside the gene matches. The germline gives CDR1 DFQATT, CDR2 SNEGSKA (reference sequence). This CDR3 is CSARRAGGRSYNEQFF. DNA for the CDR3: TGCAGTGCTAGAAGAGCGGGGGGGCGCTCCTACAATGAGCAGTTCTTC.

In this sample, this clonotype turned up many times. The rearrangement joins TRBV7-9 to TRBJ2-1, with a weak D call TRBD2 (6 bases). The CDR3 spans 17 residues. Germline V gives CDR1 SEHNR, CDR2 FQNEAQ (reference sequence). The ends were cut back, 2 bases at V and 3 bases at J, with 17 bases in the middle. CDR3 nucleotides: TGTGCCAGCAGCTTATCCGGAGGGCAGCGGATCTACAATGAGCAGTTCTTC. Residues: CASSLSGGQRIYNEQFF.

The chain carries TRBV15 and TRBJ2-1, with 13 bases lining up with TRBD2. V lost 4 bases, J lost 4 bases, and 7 bases stayed unmatched. Germline values: CDR1 LNHNV, CDR2 YYDKDF (reference sequence). There are 17 residues in the CDR3. The CDR3 here is CATSIGLAGDGYNEQFF. As DNA, the CDR3 is TGTGCCACCAGCATTGGACTAGCGGGAGATGGGTACAATGAGCAGTTCTTC.

This clonotype was recorded many times. V usage is TRBV11-2 and J usage is TRBJ2-7; 10 nucleotides line up with TRBD2. The trim removed 3 bases at V and 7 bases at J, leaving 6 bases unmatched. This CDR3 comprises 14 residues. Germline V gives CDR1 SGHAT, CDR2 FQNNGV. CDR3 protein: CASSFLAGVGEQYF. The CDR3 region has the DNA TGTGCCAGCAGCTTCCTAGCGGGAGTGGGGGAGCAGTACTTC.

The table lists this clonotype with many counts. The V and J genes are TRBV7-2 and TRBJ2-7, with TRBD2 identical over 11 bases. Per the germline V gene, CDR1 is SGHTA and CDR2 is FQGNSA. This CDR3 contains 13 residues. V trimming: 8 bases; J trimming: 6 bases; junction bases outside the gene matches: 6. The CDR3 loop reads CASSRTSGFEQYF. The CDR3 bases are TGTGCCAGCTCACGGACTAGCGGGTTCGAGCAGTACTTC.

The chain uses TRBV25-1 and TRBJ1-2, with 7 bases that match TRBD1. J gave up 8 bases and V 5 bases, and 14 bases lay outside the gene matches. Germline V gene data show CDR1 as MGHDK and CDR2 as SYGVNS. The CDR3 spans 15 residues. CDR3 region: CASSSIDRDPWGYTF. CDR3 in DNA: TGTGCCAGCAGTTCCATTGACAGGGACCCCTGGGGCTACACCTTC.

This clonotype was seen repeatedly, ten times or more. This rearrangement joins TRBV7-2 to TRBJ2-5; weak D call: TRBD2 (6 bases). This CDR3 contains 17 residues. Trimming cost V 4 bases and J 4 bases, with 22 bases left between them. Germline loops: CDR1 SGHTA, CDR2 FQGNSA. The CDR3 DNA follows: TGTGCCAGCAGCTGGGGGGATTTATACCCGGGCCGAGAGACCCAGTACTTC. It translates to CASSWGDLYPGRETQYF. The full variable domain, its missing parts supplied by reference TRBV7-2 and TRBJ2-5, is GAGVSQSPSNKVTEKGKDVELRCDPISGHTALYWYRQSLGQGLEFLIYFQGNSAPDKSGLPSDRFSAERTGGSVSTLTIQRTQQEDSAVYLCASSWGDLYPGRETQYFGPGTRLLVL.

This clonotype was seen only once. The chain joins TRBV29-1 to TRBJ2-3; D is perhaps TRBD2 (5 bases). The CDR3 is 13 amino acids. The ends were cut back, 1 base at V and 6 bases at J, with 11 bases in the middle. Germline V gives CDR1 SQVTM, CDR2 ANQGSEA. The CDR3 loop is CSVEAGRGDTQYF. DNA of the CDR3: TGCAGCGTTGAAGCGGGGAGAGGGGATACGCAGTATTTT.

About this clonotype itself: A junction boundary mismatches the germline segment, possibly from a read error. The chain carries TRBV7-7 and TRBJ2-2; tentatively, D is TRBD1 (6 bases). CDR3 length: 13 amino acids. Per germline, CDR1 SSHAT and CDR2 FNYEAQ (reference sequence). The CDR3 region is CASSLGGFGELFF. The DNA of the CDR3 is TGTGCTAGCAGCTTAGGGGGTTTCGGGGAGCTGTTTTTT. The full variable domain, with the rest looked up from reference TRBV7-7 and TRBJ2-2, is GAGVSQSPRYKVTKRGQDVTLRCDPISSHATLYWYQQALGQGPEFLTYFNYEAQPDKSGLPSDRFSAERPEGSISTLTIQRTEQRDSAMYRCASSLGGFGELFFGEGSRLTVL.

The J gene is TRBJ2-7, the V gene TRBV25-1; TRBD1 matches at 7 bases. V dropped 8 bases and J dropped 12; count of bases not matched to a gene: 13. Germline V gives CDR1 MGHDK, CDR2 SYGVNS. CDR3 length equals 12 residues. This chain's CDR3 is CASQDRGGLLYF. The CDR3 DNA reads as TGTGCCAGCCAAGATCGAGGGGGCTTACTGTACTTC.

Worth noting for this clonotype: This could be a read error, since a much larger clone is one nucleotide away. The rearrangement links TRBV5-1 to TRBJ1-2; D may be TRBD1 (6 bases). Germline lookup yields CDR1 SGHRS and CDR2 YFSETQ. This CDR3 region has 13 residues. CDR3 sequence: CAGRVDRTYGYTF. The CDR3 bases are TGCGCCGGCAGAGTAGACAGGACGTATGGCTACACCTTC.

This clonotype was recorded many times. This sequence joins TRBV7-2 and TRBJ2-7, with D perhaps assigned TRBD1 or TRBD2 (6 bases each). The V end was cut by 4 bases, the J end by 6 bases, with 19 bases between. Germline V gene lookup returns CDR1 SGHTA and CDR2 FQGNSA. There are 15 residues in the CDR3. The CDR3: CASSSRRGLGAEQYF. The DNA of the CDR3 is TGTGCCAGCAGCTCCCGACGGGGGCTAGGAGCCGAGCAGTACTTC. Drawing the rest from reference TRBV7-2 and TRBJ2-7, the complete variable domain is GAGVSQSPSNKVTEKGKDVELRCDPISGHTALYWYRQSLGQGLEFLIYFQGNSAPDKSGLPSDRFSAERTGGSVSTLTIQRTQQEDSAVYLCASSSRRGLGAEQYFGPGTRLTVT.

V is TRBV25-1 and J is TRBJ1-2, with D unclear. CDR1 and CDR2 (germline): MGHDK, SYGVNS. Trimming removed 6 bases at V and 0 bases at J, with 14 bases between. The CDR3 totals 15 residues. The CDR3 here is CASRGLLGANYGYTF. The CDR3 DNA reads TGTGCCAGCAGGGGATTGCTGGGAGCTAACTATGGCTACACCTTC.

The gene calls are TRBV9 and TRBJ2-1; TRBD2 is a possible D gene (6 bases). The germline gives CDR1 SGDLS, CDR2 YYNGEE. V was shortened by 1 base and J by 0 bases, with 17 bases between the two germline ends. The CDR3 is 18 amino acids. This CDR3 reads CASSVPSDGEDSYNEQFF. In nucleotides, the CDR3 is TGTGCCAGCAGCGTACCTTCCGACGGGGAGGACTCCTACAATGAGCAGTTCTTC.

This clonotype was picked up a small number of times. The chain joins TRBV7-3 to TRBJ1-1, with D hard to call. CDR3 length equals 14 residues. V was shortened by 1 base and J by 1 base, with 7 bases between the two germline ends. Germline loops: CDR1 SGHTA, CDR2 FQGTGA. The CDR3 DNA reads TGTGCCAGCAGCTTAAGCGGCGGGAACACTGAAGCTTTCTTT. It yields the protein CASSLSGGNTEAFF.

Concerning this clonotype: The CDR3 carries no conserved terminal phenylalanine or tryptophan, so it likely arises from a read error. V usage is TRBV11-3 and J usage is TRBJ1-1; no clear D. Germline CDR1 and CDR2: SGHNT and YENEEA. Trimming took off 0 bases at V and 7 bases at J, with 9 bases between the two ends. This CDR3 has 13 residues. The DNA of the CDR3 is TGTGCCAGCAGCTTAGATCCCTACAGTGAAGCTTTCTTG. Its translation: CASSLDPYSEAFL.

In nucleotides, the CDR3 is TGTGCCAGCAGTGACGGGGACAGGGGTAATGAGCAGTTCTTC. It codes for CASSDGDRGNEQFF. The V gene is TRBV19, the J gene TRBJ2-1; 10 bases map to TRBD1. Trimming at V came to 9 bases and at J to 7 bases, leaving 9 bases not matched to a gene. Germline assignment: CDR1 LNHDA and CDR2 SQIVND (reference sequence). The CDR3 runs to 14 residues.

In this sample, this clonotype turned up many times. The chain carries TRBV5-8 and TRBJ2-2; 13 nucleotides line up with TRBD2. Losses at the gene ends were 5 bases for V and 0 bases for J; bases not matched to a gene: 1. Germline V gene sequence: CDR1 SGHTS, CDR2 YDEGEE. The CDR3 extends over 16 amino acids. The CDR3 DNA is TGTGCCAGCAGAGGACTAGCGGGAGCGAACACCGGGGAGCTGTTTTTT. Protein product: CASRGLAGANTGELFF. Full variable domain (missing parts from reference TRBV5-8 and TRBJ2-2): EAGVTQSPTHLIKTRGQQATLRCSPISGHTSVYWYQQALGLGLQFLLWYDEGEERNRGNFPPRFSGRQFPNYSSELNVNALELEDSALYLCASRGLAGANTGELFFGEGSRLTVL.

The table lists this clonotype with many counts. The rearrangement uses TRBV28 and TRBJ2-7, with D tentatively TRBD2 (7 bases). The CDR3 sequence is 17 residues long. Deletions cut 2 bases from V and 7 bases from J, with 24 bases between. The germline gives CDR1 MDHEN, CDR2 SYDVKM. The CDR3, as DNA: TGTGCCAGCAGTTTACACCCTGGGGGGTTAGGGGGGGGGGAGCAGTACTTC. Its translation: CASSLHPGGLGGGEQYF.